Presented here are 27 T cell receptor beta chains from one specimen sequenced in a study of T-cell reconstitution after alpha-beta-depleted transplantation in children. Preparation of the TCRbeta library was carried out with unique molecular identifiers. Each CDR3 protein is one row after TCRdb ran MiXCR on the PCR reads. The sample lists around 340,000 distinct CDR3 sequences; about an eighth were seen once. Sequencing used PBMCs, obtained from the stem cell graft. Every receptor here comes from a human donor who donated a stem cell graft to a child with Fanconi anemia.

Only a few counts were recorded for this clonotype. The rearrangement uses TRBV20-1 and TRBJ1-1, with TRBD1 matching 7 bases. Germline CDR1 and CDR2: DFQATT and SNEGSKA (reference sequence). The V segment lost 5 bases and the J segment 4 bases; nucleotides outside the gene matches: 13. The CDR3 length is 15 residues. CDR3 sequence: CSALQGIMYVTEAFF. The CDR3, as DNA: TGCAGTGCTCTACAGGGGATAATGTATGTCACTGAAGCTTTCTTT.

The chain uses TRBV5-1 and TRBJ1-5, with 7 bases fitting TRBD1. This CDR3 comprises 15 residues. CDR1 and CDR2 (germline): SGHRS, YFSETQ. V gave up 4 bases and J gave up 1 base; unmatched junction bases: 5. CDR3: CASSVGTVSNQPQHF. Here the CDR3 DNA reads TGCGCCAGCAGCGTCGGGACAGTGAGCAATCAGCCCCAGCATTTT.

This clonotype was observed many times. The V gene is TRBV20-1, the J gene TRBJ2-3, with D perhaps TRBD2 (6 bases). The CDR3 sequence is 15 residues long. Germline V gene sequence: CDR1 DFQATT, CDR2 SNEGSKA (reference sequence). V shed 6 bases and J shed 3 bases, with 19 bases lying between them. DNA of the CDR3: TGCAGTGCCAGTCTAGGGGCGGGGATAACAGATACGCAGTATTTT. It is translated as CSASLGAGITDTQYF.

The chain employs TRBV5-8 and TRBJ1-3; tentatively, D is TRBD1 (6 bases). The V end was cut by 1 base, the J end by 6 bases, with 11 bases between. Germline V gives CDR1 SGHTS, CDR2 YDEGEE. The CDR3 covers 14 residues. This CDR3 reads CASSLNRAANTIYF. The CDR3 DNA sequence: TGTGCCAGCAGCTTGAACAGGGCTGCAAACACCATATATTTT.

This clonotype was seen more than once but under ten times. The chain joins TRBV29-1 to TRBJ2-7, with 9 bases lining up with TRBD1. Trimming took 6 bases from V and 7 from J; bases not matched to a gene: 10. Germline loops: CDR1 SQVTM, CDR2 ANQGSEA. CDR3 length equals 13 residues. This chain's CDR3 is CSVKGQGLREQYF. The CDR3 bases are TGCAGCGTCAAGGGACAGGGACTGAGGGAGCAGTACTTC.

The chain couples TRBV6-2 or TRBV6-3 to TRBJ1-1; D possibly corresponds to TRBD1 (5 bases). The length of the CDR3 is 13 residues. V lost 8 bases and J 10 bases, leaving 20 bases between the germline ends. Germline values: CDR1 MNHEY, CDR2 SVGEGT. The CDR3 spells CASRPGPVMGAFF. The CDR3 coding sequence is TGTGCCAGCCGTCCGGGGCCCGTCATGGGAGCTTTCTTT.

The chain couples TRBV7-8 to TRBJ2-2; 7 bases align to TRBD2. This CDR3 has 14 residues. Germline lookup yields CDR1 SGHVS and CDR2 FQNEAQ. J lost 5 bases, V lost 3 bases, and 3 bases had no gene match. CDR3 residues: CASSLYGRTGELFF. DNA for the CDR3: TGTGCCAGCAGCTTGTACGGGAGGACCGGGGAGCTGTTTTTT. The whole variable domain, filled in from reference TRBV7-8 and TRBJ2-2, reads GAGVSQSPRYKVAKRGQDVALRCDPISGHVSLFWYQQALGQGPEFLTYFQNEAQLDKSGLPSDRFFAERPEGSVSTLKIQRTQQEDSAVYLCASSLYGRTGELFFGEGSRLTVL.

This clonotype was observed at least ten times. V is TRBV27 and J is TRBJ1-6; D not certain. Germline CDR1 and CDR2: MNHEY and SMNVEV (reference sequence). Trimming took 0 bases from V and 8 from J, leaving 8 bases between them. The CDR3 totals 14 residues. CDR3 nucleotide sequence: TGTGCCAGCAGTTTATCGATCCGTTATTCACCCCTCCACTTT. It translates to CASSLSIRYSPLHF.

This clonotype was seen a handful of times. This chain uses TRBV12-3 or TRBV12-4 with TRBJ2-7; the D is unclear. Trimming pared 7 bases from V and 6 bases from J, leaving 19 bases between. This CDR3 is built from 14 residues. The CDR3 loop is CASIMGPLPGEQYF. The CDR3 DNA reads as TGTGCCAGCATTATGGGTCCCTTACCGGGCGAGCAGTACTTC.

This clonotype was detected a few times. The chain couples TRBV18 to TRBJ2-7; D gene unclear. CDR3 length: 13 residues. V was cut by 4 bases and J by 1 base, with 8 bases left in between. The germline CDR1 and CDR2 sequences are KGHSH and LQKENI. Here the CDR3 DNA reads TGTGCCAGCTCACAGGGTTCTTCCTACGAGCAGTACTTC. This gives the protein CASSQGSSYEQYF.

The V and J genes are TRBV20-1 and TRBJ1-6; D remains ambiguous. Germline values: CDR1 DFQATT, CDR2 SNEGSKA (reference sequence). This CDR3 comprises 14 residues. V lost 4 bases, J lost 8 bases, and 15 bases lay in between. CDR3 nucleotides: TGCAGTGCTACCCACACGGTCGGGGATTCACCCCTCCACTTT. It translates to CSATHTVGDSPLHF.

The rearrangement joins TRBV7-2 to TRBJ2-4; 9 positions match TRBD1. The CDR3 spans 14 residues. V lost 4 bases to trimming and J lost 5 bases; unmatched junction nucleotides: 3. The germline V gene encodes CDR1 SGHTA and CDR2 FQGNSA. CDR3 DNA: TGTGCCAGCAGCTCCCACAGGGGGCAAAACATTCAGTACTTC. Its translation: CASSSHRGQNIQYF.

This chain links TRBV19 with TRBJ1-1, with D unclear. V lost 5 bases and J 6 bases, leaving 19 bases between the germline ends. Germline CDR1 and CDR2: LNHDA and SQIVND (reference sequence). The CDR3 covers 15 residues. CDR3 loop: CASSPTRPVPAEAFF. The CDR3 coding sequence is TGTGCCAGTAGTCCCACAAGGCCCGTCCCCGCTGAAGCTTTCTTT.

This rearrangement joins TRBV5-4 to TRBJ2-1; D ambiguous. V gave up 4 bases and J gave up 6 bases, with 11 bases separating them. Per the germline V gene, CDR1 is SGHNT and CDR2 is YYREEE (reference sequence). The CDR3 loop spans 13 amino acids. CDR3 protein: CASSPYYANEQFF. The CDR3 DNA follows: TGTGCCAGCAGCCCCTACTACGCCAATGAGCAGTTCTTC. Variable domain in full (rest from reference TRBV5-4 and TRBJ2-1): ETGVTQSPTHLIKTRGQQVTLRCSSQSGHNTVSWYQQALGQGPQFIFQYYREEENGRGNFPPRFSGLQFPNYSSELNVNALELDDSALYLCASSPYYANEQFFGPGTRLTVL.

Only a few counts were recorded for this clonotype. V is TRBV9 and J is TRBJ2-1; 8 bases map to TRBD2. Germline V gene data show CDR1 as SGDLS and CDR2 as YYNGEE. This CDR3 is 15 amino acids long. Trimming took 3 bases from V and 2 from J; bases not matched to a gene: 4. CDR3 in DNA: TGTGCCAGCAGCGCTGGCGGGGGGCCCTACAATGAGCAGTTCTTC. Protein sequence: CASSAGGGPYNEQFF.

About this clonotype: A read error may be the cause here, since a much bigger clone is one base away. Since no conserved phenylalanine or tryptophan closes the CDR3, a read error is the likely cause. The V gene is TRBV7-6, the J gene TRBJ1-1; possible D gene TRBD1, 5 bases. Germline V gene data show CDR1 as SGHVS and CDR2 as FNYEAQ. Trimming took off 4 bases at V and 3 bases at J, with 12 bases between the two ends. The length of the CDR3 is 14 residues. CDR3: CASSWGGRDTEAFY. Written as DNA, the CDR3 is TGTGCCAGCAGCTGGGGGGGTAGGGACACTGAAGCTTTCTAT.

This chain connects TRBV25-1 to TRBJ1-2, with D possibly TRBD1 on 5 matching bases. Per germline, CDR1 MGHDK and CDR2 SYGVNS. Trimming stripped 4 bases from V and 4 bases from J, with 13 bases between. The CDR3 loop spans 14 amino acids. The CDR3 loop reads CASSAGGVSYGYTF. The CDR3 DNA sequence: TGTGCCAGCAGTGCTGGGGGAGTTTCCTATGGCTACACCTTC.

This clonotype appeared many times. The chain is built from TRBV20-1 and TRBJ2-5, with D maybe TRBD2 (5 bases). The CDR3 runs to 13 residues. The germline CDR1 and CDR2 sequences are DFQATT and SNEGSKA (reference sequence). Between the trimmed V and J ends, which lost 4 bases and 5 bases, there was a span of 14 bases. CDR3 nucleotide sequence: TGCAGTGCTATTGGAATCGGGGTGGAGACCCAGTACTTC. Encoded protein: CSAIGIGVETQYF.

This chain connects TRBV3-1 to TRBJ2-1; D may be TRBD2 (6 bases). The germline V gene has CDR1 LGHDT and CDR2 YNNKEL (reference sequence). There are 18 residues in the CDR3. The CDR3 coding sequence is TGTACCATCTGCTTACAAGGACTACCGGGGAGCTCCTACAATGAGCAGTTCTTC. Its protein is CTICLQGLPGSSYNEQFF.

Ten or more counts support this clonotype. V usage is TRBV24-1 and J usage is TRBJ2-1; D remains ambiguous. The CDR3 runs 15 residues. Germline values: CDR1 KGHDR, CDR2 SFDVKD. The germline V and J ends were trimmed by 4 bases and 5 bases, with 14 bases remaining between them. The CDR3 protein is CATSDPRAKDNEQFF. The CDR3 nucleotides read TGTGCCACCAGTGACCCACGGGCCAAAGACAATGAGCAGTTCTTC.

This clonotype appeared once. The V call is TRBV12-3 or TRBV12-4, the J call TRBJ1-5; 9 bases map to TRBD1. V lost 5 bases, J lost 5 bases, and 13 bases stayed unmatched. CDR3 length equals 17 residues. The CDR3 region is CASSPTQRTGVDQPQHF. CDR3 nucleotide sequence: TGTGCCAGCAGTCCTACCCAAAGGACAGGGGTGGATCAGCCCCAGCATTTT.

This clonotype was detected only a few times. The chain uses TRBV7-2 and TRBJ2-1; D gene uncertain. V lost 6 bases and J lost 0, with 12 bases in between. There are 15 residues in the CDR3. The V gene's germline CDR1 is SGHTA and CDR2 FQGNSA. The CDR3 is CASRLQSSSYNEQFF. The CDR3 DNA reads as TGTGCCAGCAGACTACAGTCTAGCTCCTACAATGAGCAGTTCTTC.

This clonotype has more than one count but fewer than ten. The rearrangement uses TRBV4-3 and TRBJ1-2, with 8 bases identical to TRBD1. Germline V gene lookup returns CDR1 LGHNA and CDR2 YSLEER. V lost 3 bases to trimming and J lost 6 bases; unmatched junction nucleotides: 6. CDR3 size: 14 residues. The CDR3 DNA reads as TGCGCCAGCAGCCAGGCAGGGGGCCCCGATGGCTACACCTTC. Translating gives CASSQAGGPDGYTF.

The chain joins TRBV15 to TRBJ2-7; possible D gene TRBD1, 5 bases. Between the trimmed V and J ends, which lost 9 bases and 3 bases, there was a span of 15 bases. The length of the CDR3 is 13 residues. In germline, CDR1 is LNHNV, CDR2 YYDKDF (reference sequence). CDR3 DNA: TGTGCCACAAAGGGCGTCGACAGCTACGAGCAGTACGTC. As protein: CATKGVDSYEQYV.

J is TRBJ1-4 and V is TRBV5-1; tentatively, D is TRBD1 (6 bases). The V end was cut by 4 bases, the J end by 3 bases, with 10 bases between. The V gene's germline CDR1 is SGHRS and CDR2 YFSETQ. The CDR3 length is 14 residues. This CDR3 is CASSQQGSNEKLFF. In DNA form, the CDR3 reads TGCGCCAGCAGCCAACAGGGTTCTAATGAAAAACTGTTTTTT. The full variable domain, with the rest looked up from reference TRBV5-1 and TRBJ1-4, is KAGVTQTPRYLIKTRGQQVTLSCSPISGHRSVSWYQQTPGQGLQFLFEYFSETQRNKGNFPGRFSGRQFSNSRSEMNVSTLELGDSALYLCASSQQGSNEKLFFGSGTQLSVL.

This clonotype was observed a handful of times. This chain links TRBV28 with TRBJ2-1, with 7 bases lining up with TRBD2. This CDR3 comprises 12 residues. Germline CDR1 and CDR2: MDHEN and SYDVKM. V lost 10 bases, J lost 5 bases, and 5 bases stayed unmatched. CDR3 sequence (DNA): TGTGCCACCTGGGACTACAACAATGAGCAGTTCTTC. The encoded protein is CATWDYNNEQFF.

This clonotype was seen ten or more times. This chain connects TRBV7-9 to TRBJ1-2, with no clear D. The CDR3 totals 14 residues. Germline CDR1 SEHNR, CDR2 FQNEAQ (reference sequence). Trimming took 3 bases from V and 2 from J, leaving 10 bases between them. Here the CDR3 DNA reads TGTGCCAGCAGCTTCGAAGGGCGAAACTATGGCTACACCTTC. This encodes CASSFEGRNYGYTF. Full variable domain (remainder filled in from reference TRBV7-9 and TRBJ1-2): DTGVSQNPRHKITKRGQNVTFRCDPISEHNRLYWYRQTLGQGPEFLTYFQNEAQLEKSRLLSDRFSAERPKGSFSTLEIQRTEQGDSAMYLCASSFEGRNYGYTFGSGTRLTVV.